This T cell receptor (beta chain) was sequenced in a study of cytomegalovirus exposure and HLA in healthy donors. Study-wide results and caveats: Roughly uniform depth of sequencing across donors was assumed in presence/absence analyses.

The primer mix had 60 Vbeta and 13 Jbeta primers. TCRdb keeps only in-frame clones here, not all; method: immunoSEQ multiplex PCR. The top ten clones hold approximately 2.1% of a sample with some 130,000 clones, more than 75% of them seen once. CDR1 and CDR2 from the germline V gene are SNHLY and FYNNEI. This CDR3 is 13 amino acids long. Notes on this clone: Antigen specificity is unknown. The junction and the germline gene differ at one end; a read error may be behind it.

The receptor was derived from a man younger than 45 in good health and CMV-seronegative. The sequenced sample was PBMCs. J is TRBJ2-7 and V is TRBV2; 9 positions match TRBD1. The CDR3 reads CASREGTGPEQYF. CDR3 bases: TGTGCCAGCAGAGAAGGGACAGGGCCCGAGCAGTACTTC.